A single sample gave rise to the 25 T cell receptor beta chains below, sequenced in a study of PD-1 and CTLA-4 blockade in melanoma. Produced via immunoSEQ multiplex PCR; TCRdb's table is partial and in-frame only. Found here are some 7,100 clones, about four fifths of them singletons; the top ten hold less than 40%. Sample: CD8+ T cells from peripheral blood, taken before anti-PD-1 treatment. The receptors here all came from a human donor with melanoma.

The V and J genes are TRBV9 and TRBJ2-1, with D possibly being TRBD2 (5 bases). Between the trimmed V and J ends, which lost 3 bases and 8 bases, there was a span of 9 bases. The CDR3 has 12 residues. The germline gives CDR1 SGDLS, CDR2 YYNGEE. CDR3 region: CASSDSVHEQFF. The CDR3 DNA sequence: TGTGCCAGCAGCGATAGCGTACATGAGCAGTTCTTC.

The chain couples TRBV10-3 to TRBJ2-3; D might be TRBD1 (5 bases). From germline, CDR1 is ENHRY and CDR2 SYGVKD. Trimming stripped 3 bases from V and 2 bases from J, with 9 bases between. The CDR3 has 14 residues. The CDR3 sequence is CAISDDSLTDTQYF. As DNA, the CDR3 is TGTGCCATCAGTGACGACAGTCTCACAGATACGCAGTATTTT.

This chain uses TRBV7-2 with TRBJ1-1, with D unresolved. This CDR3 is 15 amino acids long. CDR1 and CDR2 (germline): SGHTA, FQGNSA. V dropped 4 bases and J dropped 4 bases, with 16 bases sitting between them. The CDR3 spells CASSSWIAKGTEAFF. Written as DNA, the CDR3 is TGTGCCAGCAGCTCCTGGATTGCGAAGGGCACTGAAGCTTTCTTT.

The genes are TRBV27 and TRBJ2-2; 10 bases agree with TRBD1. Germline V CDR1 and CDR2: MNHEY, SMNVEV (reference sequence). The CDR3 covers 16 residues. The ends lost 3 bases at V and 4 bases at J; junction bases unmatched: 5. In nucleotides, the CDR3 is TGTGCCAGCAGTTTGGGGACAGGGGTATTCACCGGGGAGCTGTTTTTT. The encoded protein is CASSLGTGVFTGELFF.

The V call is TRBV9, the J call TRBJ2-1, with TRBD1 as a possible D gene (6 bases). Trimming took 3 bases from V and 2 from J, leaving 9 bases between them. The CDR3 is 14 residues long. The V gene's germline CDR1 is SGDLS and CDR2 YYNGEE. The CDR3 loop is CASSAWGPYNEQFF. For the CDR3, the DNA is TGTGCCAGCAGCGCGTGGGGGCCCTACAATGAGCAGTTCTTC.

This CDR3 reads CASSLESSGNNEQFF. In DNA form, the CDR3 reads TGTGCCAGCAGCTTAGAGTCCTCAGGGAACAATGAGCAGTTCTTC. The chain carries TRBV11-3 and TRBJ2-1, with D perhaps TRBD1 (5 bases). CDR1 SGHNT and CDR2 YENEEA come from the germline V gene. The CDR3 consists of 15 residues. Trimming removed 0 bases from V and 5 bases from J, with 11 bases in between.

This clone turned up a few times. The V and J genes are TRBV27 and TRBJ2-1, with D possibly being TRBD2 (7 bases). The V and J ends lost 5 bases and 2 bases respectively, with 13 bases between them. Germline V gene sequence: CDR1 MNHEY, CDR2 SMNVEV (reference sequence). This CDR3 is built from 15 residues. CDR3 bases: TGTGCCAGCAGTATCGGGCGGGGGCCCTACAATGAGCAGTTCTTC. Translating gives CASSIGRGPYNEQFF.

The V gene is TRBV3-1 (or the pseudogene TRBV3-2), the J gene TRBJ2-2; a weak D match, TRBD2 (5 bases). This CDR3 comprises 13 residues. In germline, CDR1 is LGHDT, CDR2 YNNKEL (reference sequence). The V gene lost 6 bases and the J gene lost 6 bases, with 11 bases spanning the gap. The DNA of the CDR3 is TGTGCCAGCAGACAATCCGGGGCCGGGGAGCTGTTTTTT. Translating gives CASRQSGAGELFF.

This clone occurred a few times. This chain connects TRBV7-9 to TRBJ1-1, with TRBD1 matching over 10 bases. Unmatched junction bases numbered 5, after V lost 5 bases and J lost 2 bases. Per germline, CDR1 SEHNR and CDR2 FQNEAQ (reference sequence). The length of the CDR3 is 15 residues. CDR3 loop: CASSPRTGGNTEAFF. CDR3 sequence (DNA): TGTGCCAGCAGCCCCCGGACAGGGGGTAACACTGAAGCTTTCTTT.

The chain carries TRBV9 and TRBJ2-7; D may be TRBD2 (5 bases). V was shortened by 3 bases and J by 7 bases, with 11 bases between the two germline ends. The CDR3 extends over 12 amino acids. The germline V gene has CDR1 SGDLS and CDR2 YYNGEE. CDR3: CASSASEREQYF. In nucleotides, the CDR3 is TGTGCCAGCAGCGCAAGTGAGCGGGAGCAGTACTTC.

This clone was recorded once. The gene calls are TRBV7-6 and TRBJ2-7; 14 nucleotides line up with TRBD2. CDR3 length equals 15 residues. V shed 5 bases, J shed 3 bases, and the junction held 3 bases outside the gene matches. In germline, CDR1 is SGHVS, CDR2 FNYEAQ. This CDR3 is CASSPGTSGSYEQYF. The CDR3 DNA reads as TGTGCCAGCAGCCCAGGGACTAGCGGGAGCTACGAGCAGTACTTC. The full variable domain, completed using reference TRBV7-6 and TRBJ2-7, is GAGVSQSPRYKVTKRGQDVALRCDPISGHVSLYWYRQALGQGPEFLTYFNYEAQQDKSGLPNDRFSAERPEGSISTLTIQRTEQRDSAMYRCASSPGTSGSYEQYFGPGTRLTVT.

V is TRBV6-5 and J is TRBJ2-7; D may be TRBD2 (5 bases). The CDR3 sequence is 13 residues long. CDR1 and CDR2 (germline): MNHEY, SVGAGI. V lost 4 bases and J lost 2, with 9 bases in between. The CDR3 loop is CASSLKEAYEQYF. Written as DNA, the CDR3 is TGTGCCAGCAGTTTGAAGGAGGCCTACGAGCAGTACTTC.

The CDR3 nucleotides are TGTGCCAGCAGCTGGGATGGGAGGGGTACAGATACGCAGTATTTT. Translating gives CASSWDGRGTDTQYF. The chain joins TRBV7-9 to TRBJ2-3; 7 nucleotides agree with TRBD2. V shed 4 bases, J shed 3 bases, and the junction held 7 bases outside the gene matches. CDR3 length equals 15 residues. Germline-derived CDR1 and CDR2 are SEHNR and FQNEAQ (reference sequence).

The rearrangement uses TRBV19 and TRBJ2-7; 11 bases fit TRBD2. Germline V CDR1 and CDR2: LNHDA, SQIVND (reference sequence). The CDR3 contains 14 residues. V was pared by 5 bases and J by 4 bases, with 4 bases of the junction left unmatched. In DNA form, the CDR3 reads TGTGCCAGTAGTCCGGGACTAGCGGATTACGAGCAGTACTTC. This codes for CASSPGLADYEQYF. The full variable domain, its missing parts supplied by reference TRBV19 and TRBJ2-7, is DGGITQSPKYLFRKEGQNVTLSCEQNLNHDAMYWYRQDPGQGLRLIYYSQIVNDFQKGDIAEGYSVSREKKESFPLTVTSAQKNPTAFYLCASSPGLADYEQYFGPGTRLTVT.

The chain carries TRBV9 and TRBJ2-5; TRBD2 matches at 7 bases. J was trimmed by 5 bases and V by 4 bases; bases with no gene match: 8. The CDR3 length is 14 residues. CDR1 and CDR2 (germline): SGDLS, YYNGEE. The CDR3 is CASSPSGGLETQYF. For the CDR3, the DNA is TGTGCCAGCAGCCCCTCGGGGGGTCTGGAGACCCAGTACTTC.

This clone was seen just once. The V call is TRBV27, the J call TRBJ2-1; D tentatively fits TRBD1 or TRBD2 (5 bases each). This CDR3 is 13 amino acids long. CDR1 is MNHEY and CDR2 is SMNVEV in the germline V gene (reference sequence). Trimming left V 6 bases short and J 4 bases short, with 10 bases between. CDR3 sequence reads: CASSAGAYNEQFF. In DNA form, the CDR3 reads TGTGCCAGCAGCGCCGGGGCGTACAATGAGCAGTTCTTC.

This chain links TRBV2 with TRBJ2-5; no firm D call. This CDR3 is 9 amino acids long. Germline CDR1 and CDR2: SNHLY and FYNNEI. V gave up 8 bases and J gave up 5 bases, with 3 bases separating them. The CDR3 region has the DNA TGTGCCAGCGGGGAGACCCAGTACTTC. Protein product: CASGETQYF. Together with reference TRBV2 and TRBJ2-5, the CDR3 gives the full variable domain: EPEVTQTPSHQVTQMGQEVILRCVPISNHLYFYWYRQILGQKVEFLVSFYNNEISEKSEIFDDQFSVERPDGSNFTLKIRSTKLEDSAMYFCASGETQYFGPGTRLLVL.

Only one count was recorded for this clone. The chain carries TRBV7-8 and TRBJ2-1; no clear D gene. Germline V gene lookup returns CDR1 SGHVS and CDR2 FQNEAQ. V was cut by 1 base and J by 8 bases, with 9 bases left in between. This CDR3 contains 13 residues. The CDR3 DNA follows: TGTGCCAGCAGCTTAGATGGGTTCGATGAGCAGTTCTTC. Its protein product is CASSLDGFDEQFF.

This clone was recorded a few times. V and J are TRBV2 and TRBJ2-7; D not resolved. The germline V gene encodes CDR1 SNHLY and CDR2 FYNNEI. Deletions cut 6 bases from V and 4 bases from J, with 13 bases between. The CDR3 is 13 residues long. CDR3 DNA: TGTGCCAGCAGCCCCACGGACCTATACGAGCAGTACTTC. Translated, it gives CASSPTDLYEQYF.

The genes are TRBV7-9 and TRBJ2-2; D call uncertain. In germline, CDR1 is SEHNR, CDR2 FQNEAQ (reference sequence). Trimming left V 0 bases short and J 0 bases short, with 8 bases between. The CDR3 extends over 16 amino acids. The CDR3 DNA reads as TGTGCCAGCAGCTTAGCACAGAGCCCGAACACCGGGGAGCTGTTTTTT. As protein: CASSLAQSPNTGELFF. Variable domain in full (rest from reference TRBV7-9 and TRBJ2-2): DTGVSQNPRHKITKRGQNVTFRCDPISEHNRLYWYRQTLGQGPEFLTYFQNEAQLEKSRLLSDRFSAERPKGSFSTLEIQRTEQGDSAMYLCASSLAQSPNTGELFFGEGSRLTVL.

The V and J genes are TRBV4-1 and TRBJ1-1; D remains unclear. In germline, CDR1 is MGHRA, CDR2 YSYEKL. V was trimmed by 4 bases and J by 1 base, leaving 25 bases between them. The CDR3 loop spans 19 amino acids. The CDR3 DNA follows: TGCGCCAGCAGCCTCCTTTGGCTCATCGGTGGGGATGGGAACACTGAAGCTTTCTTT. It specifies CASSLLWLIGGDGNTEAFF.

This chain uses TRBV27 with TRBJ1-1; D gene ambiguous. The CDR3 has 14 residues. Trimming left V 3 bases short and J 3 bases short, with 11 bases between. The germline V gene encodes CDR1 MNHEY and CDR2 SMNVEV (reference sequence). CDR3 DNA sequence: TGTGCCAGCAGTTTGACCCTCTGGGACACTGAAGCTTTCTTT. Protein product: CASSLTLWDTEAFF.

This clone was detected only a few times. The chain links TRBV7-8 to TRBJ2-7; no firm D call. Germline V gene data show CDR1 as SGHVS and CDR2 as FQNEAQ. Trimming removed 1 base from V and 6 bases from J, with 10 bases in between. This CDR3 spans 13 amino acids. CDR3 amino acids: CASSLDFVGEQYF. CDR3 DNA: TGTGCCAGCAGCTTAGACTTTGTGGGCGAGCAGTACTTC.

The chain combines TRBV6-5 with TRBJ2-4; a weak D match, TRBD1 (5 bases). From germline, CDR1 is MNHEY and CDR2 SVGAGI. CDR3 length equals 14 residues. Trimming shortened V by 0 bases and J by 9 bases, and 12 bases separated the two germline ends. CDR3 residues: CASSYSNGQGIQYF. For the CDR3, the DNA is TGTGCCAGCAGTTACTCGAACGGGCAGGGCATTCAGTACTTC.

V usage is TRBV21-1 and J usage is TRBJ1-5. TRBV21-1 is a recognized pseudogene. The CDR3 loop spans 11 amino acids. CDR3 sequence (DNA): TGTGCCAGCCCCAAGAATCAGCCCCAGCATTTT. This translates into CASPKNQPQHF.